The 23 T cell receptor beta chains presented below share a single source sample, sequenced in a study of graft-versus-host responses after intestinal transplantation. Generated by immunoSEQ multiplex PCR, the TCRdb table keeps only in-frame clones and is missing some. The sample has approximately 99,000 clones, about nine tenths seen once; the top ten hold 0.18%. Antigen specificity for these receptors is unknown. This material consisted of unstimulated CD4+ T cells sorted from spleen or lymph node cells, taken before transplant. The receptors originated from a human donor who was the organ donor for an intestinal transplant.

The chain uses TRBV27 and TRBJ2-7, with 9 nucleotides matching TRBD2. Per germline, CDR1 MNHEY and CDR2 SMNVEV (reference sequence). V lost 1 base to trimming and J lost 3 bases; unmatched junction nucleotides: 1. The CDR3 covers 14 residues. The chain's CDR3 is CASSLWRGGYEQYF. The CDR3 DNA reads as TGTGCCAGCAGTTTATGGCGGGGGGGCTACGAGCAGTACTTC.

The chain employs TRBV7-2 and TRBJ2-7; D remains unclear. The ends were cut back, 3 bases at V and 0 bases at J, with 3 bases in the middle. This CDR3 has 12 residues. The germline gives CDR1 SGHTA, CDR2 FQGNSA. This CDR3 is CASSFSSYEQYF. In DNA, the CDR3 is TGTGCCAGCAGCTTCAGCTCCTACGAGCAGTACTTC.

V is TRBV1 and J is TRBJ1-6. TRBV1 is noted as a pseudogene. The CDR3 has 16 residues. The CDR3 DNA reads TGCACCAGCAGCCTCGATGGAGGCTCCTATAATTCACCCCTCCGCTTT. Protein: CTSSLDGGSYNSPLRF.

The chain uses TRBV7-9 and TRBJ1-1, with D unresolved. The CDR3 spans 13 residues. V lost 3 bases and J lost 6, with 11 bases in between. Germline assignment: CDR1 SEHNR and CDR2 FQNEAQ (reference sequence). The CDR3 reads CASSFLTGAEAFF. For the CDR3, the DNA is TGTGCCAGCAGCTTCCTAACCGGGGCTGAAGCTTTCTTT.

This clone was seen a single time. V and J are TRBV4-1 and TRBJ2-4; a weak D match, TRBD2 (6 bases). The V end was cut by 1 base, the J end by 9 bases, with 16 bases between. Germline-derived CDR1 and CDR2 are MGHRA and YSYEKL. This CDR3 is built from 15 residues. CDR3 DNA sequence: TGCGCCAGCAGCCAAGGGGTCGAAGGGGAGGCCATTCAGTACTTC. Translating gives CASSQGVEGEAIQYF.

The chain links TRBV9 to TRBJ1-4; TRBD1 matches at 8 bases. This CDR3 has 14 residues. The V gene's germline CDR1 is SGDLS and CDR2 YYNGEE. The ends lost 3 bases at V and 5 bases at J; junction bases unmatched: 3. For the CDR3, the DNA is TGTGCCAGCAGCGCGGGACAGGAAAATGAAAAACTGTTTTTT. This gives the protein CASSAGQENEKLFF.

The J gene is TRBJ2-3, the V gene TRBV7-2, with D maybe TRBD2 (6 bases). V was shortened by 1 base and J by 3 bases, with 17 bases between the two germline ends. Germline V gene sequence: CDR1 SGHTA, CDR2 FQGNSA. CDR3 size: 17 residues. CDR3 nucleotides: TGTGCCAGCAGCTTAGATATAGGTAGCGGAGTGACAGATACGCAGTATTTT. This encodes CASSLDIGSGVTDTQYF.

This chain's CDR3 is CASSQIVGQLRETQYF. CDR3 coding DNA: TGCGCCAGCAGCCAAATAGTTGGACAATTGCGAGAGACCCAGTACTTC. V and J are TRBV4-1 and TRBJ2-5; tentatively, D is TRBD1 (5 bases). The CDR3 sequence is 16 residues long. Germline V lookup: CDR1 MGHRA, CDR2 YSYEKL. V was shortened by 2 bases and J by 4 bases, with 17 bases between the two germline ends.

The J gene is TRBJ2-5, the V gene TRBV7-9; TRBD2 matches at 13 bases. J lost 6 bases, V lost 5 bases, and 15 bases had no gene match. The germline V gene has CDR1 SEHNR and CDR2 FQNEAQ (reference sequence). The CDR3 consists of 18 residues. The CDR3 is CASSAGLAGTRAEKTQYF. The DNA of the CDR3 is TGTGCCAGCAGCGCGGGACTAGCGGGGACGAGGGCGGAAAAGACCCAGTACTTC.

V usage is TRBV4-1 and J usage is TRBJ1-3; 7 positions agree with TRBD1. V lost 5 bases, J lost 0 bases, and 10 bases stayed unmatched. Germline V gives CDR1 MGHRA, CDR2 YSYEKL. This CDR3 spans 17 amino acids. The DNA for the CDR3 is TGCGCCAGCAGCACCCGGACAGGCGCCTCCTCTGGAAACACCATATATTTT. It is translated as CASSTRTGASSGNTIYF.

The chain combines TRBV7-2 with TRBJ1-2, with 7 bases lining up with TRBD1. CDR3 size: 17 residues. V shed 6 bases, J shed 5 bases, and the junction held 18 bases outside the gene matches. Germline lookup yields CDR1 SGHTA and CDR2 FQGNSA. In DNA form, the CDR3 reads TGTGCCAGCAGTTTTTGGGGTGGTGACAGGGCCGGGTATGGCTACACCTTC. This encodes CASSFWGGDRAGYGYTF.

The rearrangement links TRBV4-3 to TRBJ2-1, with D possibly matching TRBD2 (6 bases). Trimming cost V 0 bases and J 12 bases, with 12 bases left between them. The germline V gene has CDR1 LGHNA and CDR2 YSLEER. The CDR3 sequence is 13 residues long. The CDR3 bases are TGCGCCAGCAGCCAAGATGTCGGGGGAAGGCAGTTCTTC. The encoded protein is CASSQDVGGRQFF.

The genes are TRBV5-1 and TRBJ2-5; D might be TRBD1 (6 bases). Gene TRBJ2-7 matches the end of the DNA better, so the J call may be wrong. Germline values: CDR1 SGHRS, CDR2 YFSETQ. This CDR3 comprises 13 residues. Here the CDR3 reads CASSSGTSYEQYF. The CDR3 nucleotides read TGCGCCAGCAGCTCCGGGACAAGCTACGAGCAGTACTTC.

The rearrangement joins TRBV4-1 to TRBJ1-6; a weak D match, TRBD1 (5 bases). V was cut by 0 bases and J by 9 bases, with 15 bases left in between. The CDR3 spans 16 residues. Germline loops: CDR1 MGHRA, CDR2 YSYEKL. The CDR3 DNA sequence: TGCGCCAGCAGCCAAGATGGGTGGCAGGGAGGTTCACCCCTCCACTTT. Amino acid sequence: CASSQDGWQGGSPLHF.

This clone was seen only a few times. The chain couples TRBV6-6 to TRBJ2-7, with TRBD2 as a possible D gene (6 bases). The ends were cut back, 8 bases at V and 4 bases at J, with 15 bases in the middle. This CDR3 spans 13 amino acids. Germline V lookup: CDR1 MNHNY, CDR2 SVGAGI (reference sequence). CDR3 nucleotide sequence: TGTGCCAGCTCGGGGGTAGTTGAGTACGAGCAGTACTTC. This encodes CASSGVVEYEQYF.

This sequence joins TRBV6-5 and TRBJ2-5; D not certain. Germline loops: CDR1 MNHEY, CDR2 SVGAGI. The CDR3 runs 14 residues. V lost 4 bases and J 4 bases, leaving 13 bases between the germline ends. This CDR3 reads CASSSTPSPETQYF. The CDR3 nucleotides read TGTGCCAGCAGTTCGACACCTTCCCCAGAGACCCAGTACTTC.

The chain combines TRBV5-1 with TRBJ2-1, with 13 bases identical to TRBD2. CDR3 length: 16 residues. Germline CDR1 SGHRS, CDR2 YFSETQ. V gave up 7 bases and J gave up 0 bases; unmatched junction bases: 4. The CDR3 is CASVRTSGSSYNEQFF. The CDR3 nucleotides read TGCGCCAGCGTTAGGACTAGCGGGAGCTCCTACAATGAGCAGTTCTTC.

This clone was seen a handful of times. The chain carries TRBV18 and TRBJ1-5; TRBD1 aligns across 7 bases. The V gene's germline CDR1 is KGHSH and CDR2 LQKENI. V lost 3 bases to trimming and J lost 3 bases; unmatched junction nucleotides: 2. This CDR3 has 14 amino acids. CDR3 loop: CASSPTGNNQPQHF. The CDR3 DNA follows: TGTGCCAGCTCACCGACAGGGAACAATCAGCCCCAGCATTTT.

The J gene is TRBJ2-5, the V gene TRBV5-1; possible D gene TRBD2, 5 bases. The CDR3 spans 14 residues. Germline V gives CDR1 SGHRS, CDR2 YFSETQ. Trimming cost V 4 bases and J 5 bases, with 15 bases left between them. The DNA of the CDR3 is TGCGCCAGCAGCAGCACTAGAATGGTTGAGACCCAGTACTTC. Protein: CASSSTRMVETQYF.

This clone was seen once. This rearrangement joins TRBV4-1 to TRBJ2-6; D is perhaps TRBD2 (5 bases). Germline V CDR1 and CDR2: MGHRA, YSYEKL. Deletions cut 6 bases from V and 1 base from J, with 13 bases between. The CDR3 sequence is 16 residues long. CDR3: CASSPDPGSGANVLTF. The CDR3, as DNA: TGCGCCAGCAGTCCTGACCCGGGATCTGGGGCCAACGTCCTGACTTTC.

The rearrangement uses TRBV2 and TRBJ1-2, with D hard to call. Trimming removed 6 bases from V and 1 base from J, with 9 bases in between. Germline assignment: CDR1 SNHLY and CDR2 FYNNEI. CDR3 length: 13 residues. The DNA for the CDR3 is TGTGCCAGCAGATCTGGCCATAACTATGGCTACACCTTC. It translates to CASRSGHNYGYTF.

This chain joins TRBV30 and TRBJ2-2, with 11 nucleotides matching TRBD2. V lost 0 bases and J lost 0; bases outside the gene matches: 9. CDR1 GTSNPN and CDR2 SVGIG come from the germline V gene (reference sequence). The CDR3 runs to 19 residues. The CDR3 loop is CAWSVLGLAGGSNTGELFF. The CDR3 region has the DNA TGTGCCTGGAGTGTACTCGGGCTAGCGGGGGGATCGAACACCGGGGAGCTGTTTTTT.

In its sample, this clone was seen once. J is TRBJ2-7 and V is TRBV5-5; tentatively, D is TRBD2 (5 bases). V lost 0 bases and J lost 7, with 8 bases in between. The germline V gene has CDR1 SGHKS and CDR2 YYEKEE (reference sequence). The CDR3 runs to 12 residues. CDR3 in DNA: TGTGCCAGCAGCTTGGCGGGGTGGGAGCAGTACTTC. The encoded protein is CASSLAGWEQYF.